This is a list of T cell receptor beta chains from one sample in a study of cytomegalovirus exposure and HLA in healthy donors. Here immunoSEQ multiplex PCR was the method, and the copy in TCRdb shows in-frame clones only, minus some. Of approximately 22,000 clones in the sample, over 65% were seen once. Sequenced material: PBMCs. The receptors come from a man between 60 and 75 years old in good health and CMV-seronegative. Both conserved end residues are part of each CDR3. The D gene is left open where the match is weak. Clone sizes are given selectively: once, few, many, or a class where the clone is expanded.

d_call	v_call	j_call	clone_size	cdr3_aa	cdr3_nt
TRBD1	TRBV28	TRBJ1-4	few	CASSARQGSAEKLFF	TGTGCCAGCAGTGCACGACAGGGCTCGGCCGAAAAACTGTTTTTT
-	TRBV5-1	TRBJ2-3	-	CASSLAEGRNTQYF	TGCGCCAGCAGCTTGGCCGAGGGGAGGAATACGCAGTATTTT
-	TRBV4-2	TRBJ2-3	-	CASSQDGPEDTQYF	TGTGCCAGCAGCCAAGATGGGCCCGAGGATACGCAGTATTTT
-	TRBV5-1	TRBJ1-2	-	CASSFDRSYGYTF	TGCGCCAGCAGCTTTGACAGGAGCTATGGCTACACCTTC
-	TRBV6-5	TRBJ2-2	few	CASRLRESAELFF	TGTGCCAGCAGACTCCGGGAGAGCGCGGAGCTGTTCTTT
TRBD1	TRBV28	TRBJ1-2	-	CASSSPGQGARSYGYTF	TGTGCCAGCAGTTCCCCCGGACAGGGGGCGCGTAGCTATGGCTACACCTTC
TRBD2	TRBV10-1	TRBJ2-3	-	CASSRLAGGTDTQYF	TGCGCCAGCAGTCGACTAGCGGGGGGCACAGATACGCAGTATTTT
-	TRBV5-1	TRBJ2-3	few	CASSLGRTYTDTQYF	TGCGCCAGCAGCTTGGGCCGAACTTACACAGATACGCAGTATTTT
-	TRBV5-1	TRBJ1-3	medium-sized	CASSSEGNTIYF	TGCGCCAGCAGCTCGGAGGGGAACACCATATATTTT
TRBD2	TRBV7-9	TRBJ2-1	-	CASTPGGKREGHEQFF	TGTGCCAGCACCCCTGGGGGGAAGCGGGAGGGCCATGAGCAGTTCTTC
-	TRBV19	TRBJ2-7	-	CASSIDRAGVYEQYF	TGTGCCAGTAGTATAGATAGAGCGGGTGTCTACGAGCAGTACTTC
-	TRBV7-2	TRBJ1-5	-	CASSLDGLQALDRNQPQHF	TGTGCCAGCAGCTTAGATGGGTTACAGGCCTTAGATCGCAATCAGCCCCAGCATTTT
TRBD1	TRBV7-8	TRBJ1-2	once	CASSNSRGGYTF	TGTGCCAGCAGCAACTCCAGGGGGGGCTACACCTTC
-	TRBV6-6	TRBJ1-5	-	CASSIQGYQPQHF	TGTGCCAGCAGTATACAGGGATATCAGCCCCAGCATTTT